This entry is about one T cell receptor beta chain. Its antigen is currently unknown. The sample is drawn from a study of cytomegalovirus exposure and HLA in healthy donors. Findings of the study overall: Immune exposure data for these donors was limited to CMV serostatus. Being indistinguishable, some V segments were excluded, TRBV6-2 and TRBV6-3 among them.

The PCR was carried out with 60 Vbeta primers and 13 Jbeta primers. TCRdb's table, derived via immunoSEQ multiplex PCR, lists solely in-frame clones and lacks some. The repertoire consists of fewer than 200,000 clones, with about 86% occurring once and the leading ten covering about 1.8%. This CDR3 spans 12 amino acids. Per germline, CDR1 SGHTA and CDR2 FQGNSA. V lost 5 bases to trimming and J lost 10 bases; unmatched junction nucleotides: 5. The source is a man in his forties in good health and CMV-seropositive. The chain carries TRBV7-2 and TRBJ2-1, with 7 nucleotides matching TRBD2. The source material was PBMCs. This chain's CDR3 is CASSPPGLEQFF. As DNA, the CDR3 is TGTGCCAGCAGCCCGCCGGGACTAGAGCAGTTCTTC. The variable domain in full, completed from reference TRBV7-2 and TRBJ2-1, reads GAGVSQSPSNKVTEKGKDVELRCDPISGHTALYWYRQSLGQGLEFLIYFQGNSAPDKSGLPSDRFSAERTGGSVSTLTIQRTQQEDSAVYLCASSPPGLEQFFGPGTRLTVL.